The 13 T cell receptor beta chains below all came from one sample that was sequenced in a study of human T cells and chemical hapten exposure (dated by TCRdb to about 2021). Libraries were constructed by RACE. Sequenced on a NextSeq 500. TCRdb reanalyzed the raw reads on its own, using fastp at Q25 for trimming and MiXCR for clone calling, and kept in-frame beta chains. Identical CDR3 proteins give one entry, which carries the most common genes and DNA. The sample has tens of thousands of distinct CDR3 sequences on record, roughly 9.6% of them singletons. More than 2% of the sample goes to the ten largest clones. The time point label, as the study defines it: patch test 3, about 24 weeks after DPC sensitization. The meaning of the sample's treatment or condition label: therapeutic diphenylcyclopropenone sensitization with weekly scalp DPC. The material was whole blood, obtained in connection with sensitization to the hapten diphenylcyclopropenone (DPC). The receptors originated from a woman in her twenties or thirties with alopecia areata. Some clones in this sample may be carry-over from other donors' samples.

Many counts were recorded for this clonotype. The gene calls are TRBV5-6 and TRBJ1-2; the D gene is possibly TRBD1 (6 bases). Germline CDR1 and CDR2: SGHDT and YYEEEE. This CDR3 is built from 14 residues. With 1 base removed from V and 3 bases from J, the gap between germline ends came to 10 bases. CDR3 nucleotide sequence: TGTGCCAGCAGCTTGATACAGGGCGACTATGGCTACACCTTC. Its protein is CASSLIQGDYGYTF.

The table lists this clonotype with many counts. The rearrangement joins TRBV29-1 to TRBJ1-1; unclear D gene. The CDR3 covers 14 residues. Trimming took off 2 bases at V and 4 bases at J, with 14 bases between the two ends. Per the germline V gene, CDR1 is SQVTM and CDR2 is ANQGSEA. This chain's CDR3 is CSVESNWVSTEAFF. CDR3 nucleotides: TGCAGCGTTGAATCAAATTGGGTTAGCACTGAAGCTTTCTTT.

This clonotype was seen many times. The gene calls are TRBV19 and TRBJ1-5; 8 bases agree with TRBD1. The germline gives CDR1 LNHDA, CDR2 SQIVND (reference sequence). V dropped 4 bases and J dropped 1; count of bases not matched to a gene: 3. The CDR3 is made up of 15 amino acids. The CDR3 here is CASSTGQGSNQPQHF. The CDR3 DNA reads TGTGCCAGTAGTACCGGACAGGGAAGCAATCAGCCCCAGCATTTT. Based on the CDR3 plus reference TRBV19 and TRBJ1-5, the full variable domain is DGGITQSPKYLFRKEGQNVTLSCEQNLNHDAMYWYRQDPGQGLRLIYYSQIVNDFQKGDIAEGYSVSREKKESFPLTVTSAQKNPTAFYLCASSTGQGSNQPQHFGDGTRLSIL.

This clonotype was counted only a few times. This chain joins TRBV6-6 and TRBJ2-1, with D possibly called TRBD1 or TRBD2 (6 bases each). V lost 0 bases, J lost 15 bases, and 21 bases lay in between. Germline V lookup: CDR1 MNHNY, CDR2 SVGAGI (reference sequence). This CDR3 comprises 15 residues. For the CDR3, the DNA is TGTGCCAGCAGTTACTCGACAGGCGGGATCCCGAAGGGGTTCTTC. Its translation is CASSYSTGGIPKGFF.

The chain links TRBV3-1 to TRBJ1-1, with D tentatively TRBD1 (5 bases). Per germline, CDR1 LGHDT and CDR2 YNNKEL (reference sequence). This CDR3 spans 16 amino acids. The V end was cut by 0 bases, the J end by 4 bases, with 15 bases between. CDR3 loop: CASSQEFGGAVTEAFF. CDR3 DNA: TGTGCCAGCAGCCAAGAATTCGGGGGAGCGGTCACTGAAGCTTTCTTT.

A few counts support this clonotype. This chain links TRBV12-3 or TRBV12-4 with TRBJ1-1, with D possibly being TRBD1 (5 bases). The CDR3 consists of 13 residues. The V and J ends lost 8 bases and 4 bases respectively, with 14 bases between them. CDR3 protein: CASVKLRGTEAFF. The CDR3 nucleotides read TGTGCCAGCGTAAAGCTGAGGGGCACTGAAGCTTTCTTT.

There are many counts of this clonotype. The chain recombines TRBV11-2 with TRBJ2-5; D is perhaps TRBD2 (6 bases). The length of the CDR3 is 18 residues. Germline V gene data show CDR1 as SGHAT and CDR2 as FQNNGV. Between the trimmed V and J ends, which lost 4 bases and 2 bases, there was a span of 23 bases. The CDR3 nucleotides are TGTGCCAGCAGCTCGGGCGACGGGGTTTCCGCGGGGCAAGAGACCCAGTACTTC. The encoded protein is CASSSGDGVSAGQETQYF.

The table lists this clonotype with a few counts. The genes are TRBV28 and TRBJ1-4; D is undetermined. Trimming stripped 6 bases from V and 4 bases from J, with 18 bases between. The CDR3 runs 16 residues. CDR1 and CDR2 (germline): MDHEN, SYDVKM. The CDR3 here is CASRGNQEINNEKLFF. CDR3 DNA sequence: TGTGCCAGCAGGGGTAACCAGGAGATCAATAATGAAAAACTGTTTTTT. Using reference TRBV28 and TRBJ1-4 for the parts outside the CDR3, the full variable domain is DVKVTQSSRYLVKRTGEKVFLECVQDMDHENMFWYRQDPGLGLRLIYFSYDVKMKEKGDIPEGYSVSREKKERFSLILESASTNQTSMYLCASRGNQEINNEKLFFGSGTQLSVL.

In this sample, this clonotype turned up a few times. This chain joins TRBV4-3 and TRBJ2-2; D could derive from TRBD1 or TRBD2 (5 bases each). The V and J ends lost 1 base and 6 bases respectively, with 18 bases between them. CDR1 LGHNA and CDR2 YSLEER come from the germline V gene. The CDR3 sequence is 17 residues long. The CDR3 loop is CASSQGGAFPHAGELFF. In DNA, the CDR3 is TGCGCCAGCAGCCAAGGAGGGGCCTTTCCCCACGCCGGGGAGCTGTTTTTT.

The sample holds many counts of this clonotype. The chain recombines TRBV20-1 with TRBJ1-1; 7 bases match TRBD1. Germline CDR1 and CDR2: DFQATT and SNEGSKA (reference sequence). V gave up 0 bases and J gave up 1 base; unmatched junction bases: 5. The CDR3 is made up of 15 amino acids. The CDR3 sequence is CSARDLGTANTEAFF. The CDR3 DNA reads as TGCAGTGCTAGAGATCTGGGGACAGCGAACACTGAAGCTTTCTTT.

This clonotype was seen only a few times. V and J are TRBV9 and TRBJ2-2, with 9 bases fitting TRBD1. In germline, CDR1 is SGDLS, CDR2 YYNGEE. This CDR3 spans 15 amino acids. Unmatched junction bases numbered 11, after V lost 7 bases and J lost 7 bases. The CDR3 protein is CASSRDRGRIGELFF. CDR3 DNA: TGTGCCAGCTCGAGAGACAGGGGGAGGATCGGGGAGCTGTTTTTT. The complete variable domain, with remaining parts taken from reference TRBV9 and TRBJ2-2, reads DSGVTQTPKHLITATGQRVTLRCSPRSGDLSVYWYQQSLDQGLQFLIQYYNGEERAKGNILERFSAQQFPDLHSELNLSSLELGDSALYFCASSRDRGRIGELFFGEGSRLTVL.

CDR3 region: CASSYSALPHTF. The CDR3 DNA reads TGTGCCAGCAGTTATTCCGCCCTACCCCACACCTTC. The V call is TRBV28, the J call TRBJ1-2; D unclear. The CDR3 covers 12 residues. The germline gives CDR1 MDHEN, CDR2 SYDVKM. Between the trimmed V and J ends, which lost 4 bases and 12 bases, there was a span of 15 bases.

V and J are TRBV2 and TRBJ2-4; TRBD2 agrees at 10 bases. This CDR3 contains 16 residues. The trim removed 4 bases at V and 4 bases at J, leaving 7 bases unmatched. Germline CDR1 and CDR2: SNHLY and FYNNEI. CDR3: CASSAPGLAAKNIQYF. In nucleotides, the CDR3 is TGTGCCAGCAGTGCGCCCGGACTAGCGGCGAAAAACATTCAGTACTTC.